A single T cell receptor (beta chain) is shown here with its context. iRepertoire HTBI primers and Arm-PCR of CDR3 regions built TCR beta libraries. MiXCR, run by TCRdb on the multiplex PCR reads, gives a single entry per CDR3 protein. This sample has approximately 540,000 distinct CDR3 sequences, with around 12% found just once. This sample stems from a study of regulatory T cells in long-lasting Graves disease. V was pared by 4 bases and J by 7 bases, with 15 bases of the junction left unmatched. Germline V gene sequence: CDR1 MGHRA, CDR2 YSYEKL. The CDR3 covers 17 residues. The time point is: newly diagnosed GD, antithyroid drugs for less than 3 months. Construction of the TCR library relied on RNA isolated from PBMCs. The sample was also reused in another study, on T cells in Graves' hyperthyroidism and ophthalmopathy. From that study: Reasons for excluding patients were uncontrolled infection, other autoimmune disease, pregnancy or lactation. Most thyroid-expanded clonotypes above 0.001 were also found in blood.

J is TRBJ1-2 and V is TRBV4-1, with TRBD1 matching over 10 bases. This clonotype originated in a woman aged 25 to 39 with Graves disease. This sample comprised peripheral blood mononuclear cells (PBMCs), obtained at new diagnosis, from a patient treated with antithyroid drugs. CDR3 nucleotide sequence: TGCGCCAGCAGCCCACCCGACAGGGGGCTTGACATCTCTGGCTACACCTTC. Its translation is CASSPPDRGLDISGYTF.